This TCR beta chain was profiled in a study of graft-versus-host responses after intestinal transplantation. The CDR3 totals 17 residues. V gave up 4 bases and J gave up 0 bases, with 19 bases separating them. Germline CDR1 is LNHDA and CDR2 is SQIVND (reference sequence). Produced via immunoSEQ multiplex PCR; TCRdb's table is partial and in-frame only. The table has about 80,000 clones, around 92% seen once. This specimen was PBMCs, taken 98 days after intestinal transplantation. The chain joins TRBV19 to TRBJ2-7; D perhaps matches TRBD2 (5 bases). The clonotype originates from a human patient who received an intestinal transplant, so some T cells may come from the graft donor. The CDR3 is CASSTGLTFSSSYEQYF. As DNA, the CDR3 is TGTGCCAGTAGTACCGGACTCACCTTCTCGAGCTCCTACGAGCAGTACTTC. Variable domain in full (rest from reference TRBV19 and TRBJ2-7): DGGITQSPKYLFRKEGQNVTLSCEQNLNHDAMYWYRQDPGQGLRLIYYSQIVNDFQKGDIAEGYSVSREKKESFPLTVTSAQKNPTAFYLCASSTGLTFSSSYEQYFGPGTRLTVT.